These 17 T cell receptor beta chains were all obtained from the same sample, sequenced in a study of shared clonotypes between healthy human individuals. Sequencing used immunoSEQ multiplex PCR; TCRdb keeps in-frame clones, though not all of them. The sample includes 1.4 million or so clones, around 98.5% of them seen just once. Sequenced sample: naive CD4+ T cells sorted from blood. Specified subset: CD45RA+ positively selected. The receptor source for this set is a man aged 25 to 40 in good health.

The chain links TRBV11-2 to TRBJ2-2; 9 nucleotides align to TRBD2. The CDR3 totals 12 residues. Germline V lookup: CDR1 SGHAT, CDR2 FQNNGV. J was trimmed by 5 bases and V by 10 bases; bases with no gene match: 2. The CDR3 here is CATLAGTGELFF. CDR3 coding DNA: TGTGCCACCCTAGCGGGAACCGGGGAGCTGTTTTTT.

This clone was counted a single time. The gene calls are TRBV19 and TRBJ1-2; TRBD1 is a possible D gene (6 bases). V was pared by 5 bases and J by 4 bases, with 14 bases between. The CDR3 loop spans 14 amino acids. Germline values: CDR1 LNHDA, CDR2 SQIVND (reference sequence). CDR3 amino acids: CASSSTGTSYGYTF. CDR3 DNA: TGTGCCAGTAGTTCGACAGGCACTAGCTATGGCTACACCTTC. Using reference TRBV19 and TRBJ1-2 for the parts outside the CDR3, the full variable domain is DGGITQSPKYLFRKEGQNVTLSCEQNLNHDAMYWYRQDPGQGLRLIYYSQIVNDFQKGDIAEGYSVSREKKESFPLTVTSAQKNPTAFYLCASSSTGTSYGYTFGSGTRLTVV.

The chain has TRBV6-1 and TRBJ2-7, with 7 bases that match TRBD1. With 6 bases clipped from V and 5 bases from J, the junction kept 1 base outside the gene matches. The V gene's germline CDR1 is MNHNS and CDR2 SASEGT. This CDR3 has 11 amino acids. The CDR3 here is CASSDRDEQYF. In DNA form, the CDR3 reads TGTGCCAGCAGCGACAGGGACGAGCAGTACTTC.

CDR3 amino acids: CASSRGQGAIDTQYF. In DNA, the CDR3 is TGTGCCAGTAGTAGGGGACAGGGGGCGATAGATACGCAGTATTTT. The rearrangement uses TRBV19 and TRBJ2-3; 12 bases match TRBD1. This CDR3 is built from 15 residues. Trimming took 4 bases from V and 5 from J; bases not matched to a gene: 4. Germline CDR1 and CDR2: LNHDA and SQIVND (reference sequence).

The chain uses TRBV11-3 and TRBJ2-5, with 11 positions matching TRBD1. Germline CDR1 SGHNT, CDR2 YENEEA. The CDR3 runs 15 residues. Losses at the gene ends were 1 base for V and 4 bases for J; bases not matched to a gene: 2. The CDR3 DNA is TGTGCCAGCAGCTTAGGAGGACAGGGGGCAGAGACCCAGTACTTC. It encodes CASSLGGQGAETQYF.

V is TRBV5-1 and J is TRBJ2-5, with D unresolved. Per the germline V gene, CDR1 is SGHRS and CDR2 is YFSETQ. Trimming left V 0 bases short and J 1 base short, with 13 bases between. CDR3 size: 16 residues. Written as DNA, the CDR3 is TGCGCCAGCAGCTTGGTTGCTAGTTTGGGCCAAGAGACCCAGTACTTC. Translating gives CASSLVASLGQETQYF. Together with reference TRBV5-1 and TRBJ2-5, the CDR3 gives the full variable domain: KAGVTQTPRYLIKTRGQQVTLSCSPISGHRSVSWYQQTPGQGLQFLFEYFSETQRNKGNFPGRFSGRQFSNSRSEMNVSTLELGDSALYLCASSLVASLGQETQYFGPGTRLLVL.

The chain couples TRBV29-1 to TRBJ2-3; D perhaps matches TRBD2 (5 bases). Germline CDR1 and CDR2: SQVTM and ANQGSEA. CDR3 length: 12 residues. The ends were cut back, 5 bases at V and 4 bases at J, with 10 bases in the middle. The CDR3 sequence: CSVHSGSDTQYF. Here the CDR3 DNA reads TGCAGCGTTCACTCGGGGTCAGATACGCAGTATTTT.

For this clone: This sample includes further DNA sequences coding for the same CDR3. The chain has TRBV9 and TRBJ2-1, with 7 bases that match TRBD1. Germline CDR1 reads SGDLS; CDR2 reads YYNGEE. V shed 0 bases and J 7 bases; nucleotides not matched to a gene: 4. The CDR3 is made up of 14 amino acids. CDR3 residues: CASSVEGARNEQFF. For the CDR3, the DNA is TGTGCCAGCAGCGTAGAGGGGGCAAGAAATGAGCAGTTCTTC.

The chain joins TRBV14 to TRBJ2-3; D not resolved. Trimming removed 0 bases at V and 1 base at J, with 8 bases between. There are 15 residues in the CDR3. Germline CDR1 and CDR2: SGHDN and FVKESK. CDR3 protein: CASSQDPLRTDTQYF. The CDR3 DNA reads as TGTGCCAGCAGCCAAGATCCCCTCCGCACAGATACGCAGTATTTT.

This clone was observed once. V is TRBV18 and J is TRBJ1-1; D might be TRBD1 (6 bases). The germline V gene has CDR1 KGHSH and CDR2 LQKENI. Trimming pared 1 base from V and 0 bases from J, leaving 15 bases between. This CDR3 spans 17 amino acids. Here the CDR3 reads CASSPRGGSIMNTEAFF. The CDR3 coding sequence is TGTGCCAGCTCACCACGTGGGGGCTCAATTATGAACACTGAAGCTTTCTTT. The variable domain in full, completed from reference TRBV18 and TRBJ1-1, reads NAGVMQNPRHLVRRRGQEARLRCSPMKGHSHVYWYRQLPEEGLKFMVYLQKENIIDESGMPKERFSAEFPKEGPSILRIQQVVRGDSAAYFCASSPRGGSIMNTEAFFGQGTRLTVV.

The CDR3 region is CASSIITGNEQFF. For the CDR3, the DNA is TGCGCCAGCTCCATTATTACGGGCAATGAGCAGTTCTTC. The V call is TRBV5-1, the J call TRBJ2-1; D is undetermined. V was shortened by 7 bases and J by 6 bases, with 14 bases between the two germline ends. Germline lookup yields CDR1 SGHRS and CDR2 YFSETQ. CDR3 length equals 13 residues. Drawing the rest from reference TRBV5-1 and TRBJ2-1, the complete variable domain is KAGVTQTPRYLIKTRGQQVTLSCSPISGHRSVSWYQQTPGQGLQFLFEYFSETQRNKGNFPGRFSGRQFSNSRSEMNVSTLELGDSALYLCASSIITGNEQFFGPGTRLTVL.

In DNA form, the CDR3 reads TGTGCCAGCAGGTCTCAAGCTGGGGGCGGGGAGACCCAGTACTTC. Translation gives CASRSQAGGGETQYF. The chain joins TRBV2 to TRBJ2-5; possible D gene TRBD1, 6 bases. With 6 bases removed from V and 5 bases from J, the gap between germline ends came to 19 bases. The CDR3 has 15 amino acids. From germline, CDR1 is SNHLY and CDR2 FYNNEI.

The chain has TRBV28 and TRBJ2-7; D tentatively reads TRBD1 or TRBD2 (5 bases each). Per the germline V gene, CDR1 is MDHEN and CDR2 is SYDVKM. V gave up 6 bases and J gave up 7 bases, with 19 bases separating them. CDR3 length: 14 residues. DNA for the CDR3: TGTGCCAGCAGCGCCCACGGGGCACTGGTGGAGCAGTACTTC. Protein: CASSAHGALVEQYF. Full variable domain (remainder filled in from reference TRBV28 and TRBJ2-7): DVKVTQSSRYLVKRTGEKVFLECVQDMDHENMFWYRQDPGLGLRLIYFSYDVKMKEKGDIPEGYSVSREKKERFSLILESASTNQTSMYLCASSAHGALVEQYFGPGTRLTVT.

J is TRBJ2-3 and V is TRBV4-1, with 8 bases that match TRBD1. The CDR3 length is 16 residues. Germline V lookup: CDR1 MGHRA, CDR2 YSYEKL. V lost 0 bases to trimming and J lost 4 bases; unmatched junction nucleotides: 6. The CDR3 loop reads CASSQDYPGGADTQYF. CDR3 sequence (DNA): TGCGCCAGCAGCCAAGATTATCCAGGGGGCGCAGATACGCAGTATTTT.

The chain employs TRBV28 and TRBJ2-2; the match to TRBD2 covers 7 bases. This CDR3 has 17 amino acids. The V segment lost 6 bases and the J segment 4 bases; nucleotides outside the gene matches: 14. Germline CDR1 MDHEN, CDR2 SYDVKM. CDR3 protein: CASSPRRTGGFTGELFF. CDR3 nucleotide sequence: TGTGCCAGCAGCCCGCGACGCACGGGGGGTTTCACCGGGGAGCTGTTTTTT. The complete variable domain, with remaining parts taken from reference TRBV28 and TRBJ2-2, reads DVKVTQSSRYLVKRTGEKVFLECVQDMDHENMFWYRQDPGLGLRLIYFSYDVKMKEKGDIPEGYSVSREKKERFSLILESASTNQTSMYLCASSPRRTGGFTGELFFGEGSRLTVL.

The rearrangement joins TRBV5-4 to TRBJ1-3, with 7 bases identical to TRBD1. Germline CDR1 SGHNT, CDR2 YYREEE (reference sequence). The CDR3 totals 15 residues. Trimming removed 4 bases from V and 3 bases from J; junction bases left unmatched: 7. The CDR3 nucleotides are TGTGCCAGCAGCACACAGGGGAGCGGTGGAAACACCATATATTTT. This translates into CASSTQGSGGNTIYF.

The CDR3 nucleotides are TGTGCCAGCAGTGGGAGGGGGCATCGCACAGATACGCAGTATTTT. Its protein is CASSGRGHRTDTQYF. The chain employs TRBV28 and TRBJ2-3; tentatively, D is TRBD1 or TRBD2 (7 bases each). Trimming took 5 bases from V and 1 from J, leaving 13 bases between them. This CDR3 contains 15 residues. Germline CDR1 MDHEN, CDR2 SYDVKM. Filled out from reference TRBV28 and TRBJ2-3, the complete variable domain reads DVKVTQSSRYLVKRTGEKVFLECVQDMDHENMFWYRQDPGLGLRLIYFSYDVKMKEKGDIPEGYSVSREKKERFSLILESASTNQTSMYLCASSGRGHRTDTQYFGPGTRLTVL.